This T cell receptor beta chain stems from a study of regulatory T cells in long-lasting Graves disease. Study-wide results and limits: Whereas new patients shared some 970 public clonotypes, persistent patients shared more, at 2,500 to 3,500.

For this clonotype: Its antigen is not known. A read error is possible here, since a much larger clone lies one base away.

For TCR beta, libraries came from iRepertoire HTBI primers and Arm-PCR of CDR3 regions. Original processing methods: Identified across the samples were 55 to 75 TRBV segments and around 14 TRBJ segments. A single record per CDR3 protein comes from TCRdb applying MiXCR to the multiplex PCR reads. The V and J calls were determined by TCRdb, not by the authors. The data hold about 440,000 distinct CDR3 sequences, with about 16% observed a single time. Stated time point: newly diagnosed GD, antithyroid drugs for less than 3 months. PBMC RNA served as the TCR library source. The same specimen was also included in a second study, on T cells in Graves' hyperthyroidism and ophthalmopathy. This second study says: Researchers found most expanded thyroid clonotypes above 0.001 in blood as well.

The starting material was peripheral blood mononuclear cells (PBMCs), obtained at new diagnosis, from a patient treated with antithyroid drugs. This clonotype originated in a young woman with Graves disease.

DNA of the CDR3: TGTGCCAGCAGTCGGACTAGCTGCCAAGAGACCCAGTACTTC. This gives the protein CASSRTSCQETQYF. The chain employs TRBV6-2 or TRBV6-3 and TRBJ2-5; 8 bases line up with TRBD2. The germline V gene encodes CDR1 MNHEY and CDR2 SVGEGT. The CDR3 covers 14 residues. The junction had 3 bases not matched to a gene; V was cut back by 5 bases and J by 1 base.